The next 22 T cell receptor beta chains were all read from a single sample in a study of shared clonotypes between healthy human individuals. The protocol was immunoSEQ multiplex PCR, while the TCRdb copy is restricted to in-frame clones and leaves out a portion. The table shows 2,500,000 or so clones, with 92% occurring only once. Specimen: naive CD4+ T cells from PBMCs. Documented subset: CD45RA+ positively selected. All receptors derive from a man between 18 and 35 years old in good health. Some clones in this sample may be carry-over from other donors' samples.

The rearrangement joins TRBV28 to TRBJ1-4; a possible D gene is TRBD1 (5 bases). Germline V lookup: CDR1 MDHEN, CDR2 SYDVKM. This CDR3 is built from 16 residues. V lost 5 bases and J lost 4, with 17 bases in between. CDR3 in DNA: TGTGCCAGCAGTGCCGCAGTTGGCGGGGGTAATGAAAAACTGTTTTTT. It yields the protein CASSAAVGGGNEKLFF. Full variable domain (remainder filled in from reference TRBV28 and TRBJ1-4): DVKVTQSSRYLVKRTGEKVFLECVQDMDHENMFWYRQDPGLGLRLIYFSYDVKMKEKGDIPEGYSVSREKKERFSLILESASTNQTSMYLCASSAAVGGGNEKLFFGSGTQLSVL.

The rearrangement links TRBV19 to TRBJ2-1; D may be TRBD2 (6 bases). Between the trimmed V and J ends, which lost 7 bases and 2 bases, there was a span of 15 bases. Germline V gene data show CDR1 as LNHDA and CDR2 as SQIVND (reference sequence). This CDR3 is 15 amino acids long. CDR3 DNA sequence: TGTGCCAGTACCCCTAGCGTGAGTCCCTACAATGAGCAGTTCTTC. It codes for CASTPSVSPYNEQFF.

The genes are TRBV28 and TRBJ1-3; the D is unclear. The ends were cut back, 7 bases at V and 1 base at J, with 11 bases in the middle. Germline CDR1 and CDR2: MDHEN and SYDVKM. The CDR3 is 14 residues long. CDR3 residues: CASISLGSGNTIYF. CDR3 DNA sequence: TGTGCCAGCATAAGTCTGGGGTCTGGAAACACCATATATTTT.

The chain's CDR3 is CASSATGGTEAFF. The CDR3 bases are TGCGCCAGCAGTGCGACAGGGGGGACTGAAGCTTTCTTT. The rearrangement joins TRBV10-1 to TRBJ1-1, with 9 bases fitting TRBD1. V gave up 4 bases and J gave up 5 bases; unmatched junction bases: 2. In germline, CDR1 is WNHNN, CDR2 SYGVQD (reference sequence). The CDR3 contains 13 residues.

In the case of this clone: The same CDR3 can be traced to other DNA sequences in this sample. The CDR3 sequence: CASSLQVAGGSYNEQFF. CDR3 bases: TGTGCCAGCAGCTTACAGGTAGCGGGAGGGTCCTACAATGAGCAGTTCTTC. The chain has TRBV7-8 and TRBJ2-1; 11 nucleotides line up with TRBD2. V shed 2 bases, J shed 1 base, and the junction held 4 bases outside the gene matches. Per the germline V gene, CDR1 is SGHVS and CDR2 is FQNEAQ. The CDR3 is made up of 17 amino acids.

CDR3 loop: CASRDRTTGELFF. CDR3 coding DNA: TGTGCCAGCAGGGATCGAACCACCGGGGAGCTGTTTTTT. V is TRBV11-2 and J is TRBJ2-2, with D hard to call. Germline V CDR1 and CDR2: SGHAT, FQNNGV. The CDR3 has 13 residues. The ends were cut back, 6 bases at V and 4 bases at J, with 9 bases in the middle.

This chain connects TRBV30 to TRBJ2-7, with TRBD1 matching over 11 bases. Germline CDR1 reads GTSNPN; CDR2 reads SVGIG (reference sequence). The CDR3 is 15 amino acids. V shed 3 bases and J 3 bases; nucleotides not matched to a gene: 7. CDR3 in DNA: TGTGCCTGGAGAGGCGGGACAGGGGGAAGCTACGAGCAGTACTTC. Translation: CAWRGGTGGSYEQYF.

The CDR3 sequence: CASSWGLAGNNEQFF. CDR3 bases: TGTGCCAGCAGCTGGGGACTAGCGGGTAACAATGAGCAGTTCTTC. The J gene is TRBJ2-1, the V gene TRBV5-6; 12 nucleotides align to TRBD2. The CDR3 contains 15 residues. After removal of 3 bases from V and 5 bases from J, the junction contained 3 bases not matched to a gene. Looked up from germline, CDR1 is SGHDT and CDR2 is YYEEEE.

V usage is TRBV2 and J usage is TRBJ2-7; the D gene is possibly TRBD1 (5 bases). The CDR3 totals 15 residues. Germline V gives CDR1 SNHLY, CDR2 FYNNEI. V was cut by 3 bases and J by 6 bases, with 18 bases left in between. The CDR3 loop is CASSEMGRVRGEQYF. CDR3 bases: TGTGCCAGCAGTGAGATGGGCAGGGTGCGTGGCGAGCAGTACTTC.

The rearrangement joins TRBV19 to TRBJ1-1; no definite D call. Germline V lookup: CDR1 LNHDA, CDR2 SQIVND (reference sequence). The CDR3 runs 14 residues. The V and J ends lost 7 bases and 3 bases respectively, with 15 bases between them. The CDR3 region is CASKSADRDTEAFF. CDR3 coding DNA: TGTGCCAGTAAGTCGGCAGATAGGGACACTGAAGCTTTCTTT.

CDR3 coding DNA: TGCGCCAGCAGTGACCCAGTCCGGCGGTGGGGGAATGAGCAGTTCTTC. Its protein is CASSDPVRRWGNEQFF. The chain links TRBV10-2 to TRBJ2-1; D possibly uses TRBD1 or TRBD2 (5 bases each). Per germline, CDR1 WSHSY and CDR2 SAAADI. There are 16 residues in the CDR3. Trimming removed 3 bases at V and 7 bases at J, with 19 bases between.

The chain combines TRBV28 with TRBJ2-7; 10 bases are a match to TRBD1. This CDR3 has 14 amino acids. The V segment lost 6 bases and the J segment 3 bases; nucleotides outside the gene matches: 5. CDR1 MDHEN and CDR2 SYDVKM come from the germline V gene. CDR3 loop: CASSWDRGIYEQYF. The CDR3 DNA is TGTGCCAGCAGCTGGGACAGGGGCATCTACGAGCAGTACTTC.

The V call is TRBV5-4, the J call TRBJ2-1, with 11 positions matching TRBD2. Germline V gives CDR1 SGHNT, CDR2 YYREEE (reference sequence). V dropped 0 bases and J dropped 9; count of bases not matched to a gene: 5. The CDR3 contains 15 residues. The DNA for the CDR3 is TGTGCCAGCAGCTTGGGACTAGCGGGACGGGGTGAGCAGTTCTTC. Translated, it gives CASSLGLAGRGEQFF.

This clone was counted a few times. Other DNA variants within this sample encode the same CDR3. The rearrangement joins TRBV7-9 to TRBJ1-5, with 10 bases fitting TRBD1. Per germline, CDR1 SEHNR and CDR2 FQNEAQ (reference sequence). The CDR3 has 15 residues. V dropped 5 bases and J dropped 3; count of bases not matched to a gene: 4. Here the CDR3 reads CASSLGQGVNQPQHF. The CDR3 nucleotides are TGTGCCAGCAGCCTCGGACAGGGGGTCAATCAGCCCCAGCATTTT.

This clone was counted once. The rearrangement links TRBV28 to TRBJ2-5; 9 bases fit TRBD1. This CDR3 has 15 residues. Germline V gives CDR1 MDHEN, CDR2 SYDVKM. After removal of 4 bases from V and 4 bases from J, the junction contained 7 bases not matched to a gene. CDR3 coding DNA: TGTGCCAGCAGTTCTGTTCGACAGGGGGGAGAGACCCAGTACTTC. It is translated as CASSSVRQGGETQYF.

The V and J genes are TRBV11-2 and TRBJ1-1; D call uncertain. Trimming shortened V by 2 bases and J by 9 bases, and 7 bases separated the two germline ends. Germline V CDR1 and CDR2: SGHAT, FQNNGV. This CDR3 region has 11 residues. In DNA, the CDR3 is TGTGCCAGCAGCTTACGGCAAAAAGCTTTCTTT. It encodes CASSLRQKAFF.

The CDR3: CAISEGGAGYEQYF. In DNA, the CDR3 is TGTGCCATCAGTGAGGGGGGAGCAGGGTACGAGCAGTACTTC. This rearrangement joins TRBV10-3 to TRBJ2-7; D possibly uses TRBD1 or TRBD2 (5 bases each). V was pared by 2 bases and J by 4 bases, with 12 bases between. CDR3 length equals 14 residues. Germline V gene lookup returns CDR1 ENHRY and CDR2 SYGVKD.

V gene TRBV9 combines with J gene TRBJ2-5, with 10 bases matching TRBD2. The CDR3 is 16 amino acids. With V trimmed by 3 bases and J by 4 bases, 9 bases remained unmatched. Germline CDR1 SGDLS, CDR2 YYNGEE. The CDR3 reads CASSATSGKAVETQYF. In DNA form, the CDR3 reads TGTGCCAGCAGCGCCACTAGCGGGAAGGCGGTAGAGACCCAGTACTTC.

Concerning this clone itself: The same CDR3 can be traced to other DNA sequences in this sample. The genes are TRBV28 and TRBJ2-7; possibly TRBD1 or TRBD2 for D (5 bases each). The CDR3 loop spans 14 amino acids. V lost 6 bases, J lost 1 base, and 13 bases lay in between. Germline CDR1 and CDR2: MDHEN and SYDVKM. CDR3 nucleotides: TGTGCCAGCAGAACCGGGACCGCATCCTACGAGCAGTACTTC. Its protein product is CASRTGTASYEQYF.

V usage is TRBV7-2 and J usage is TRBJ2-3; the D gene could be TRBD1 or TRBD2 (5 bases each). The CDR3 runs to 15 residues. Trimming left V 1 base short and J 0 bases short, with 8 bases between. Germline V gene data show CDR1 as SGHTA and CDR2 as FQGNSA. CDR3 sequence reads: CASSLVGDSTDTQYF. The DNA for the CDR3 is TGTGCCAGCAGCTTAGTAGGGGACAGCACAGATACGCAGTATTTT.

The V call is TRBV10-3, the J call TRBJ1-1; no clear D gene. The V gene lost 6 bases and the J gene lost 2 bases, with 16 bases spanning the gap. The V gene's germline CDR1 is ENHRY and CDR2 SYGVKD. This CDR3 has 15 residues. CDR3 nucleotides: TGTGCCATCAGGTCCCCGGGAGGGAGTAACACTGAAGCTTTCTTT. This gives the protein CAIRSPGGSNTEAFF.

The J gene is TRBJ1-5, the V gene TRBV5-1; D may be TRBD1 (5 bases). The V and J ends lost 4 bases and 0 bases respectively, with 14 bases between them. The germline V gene has CDR1 SGHRS and CDR2 YFSETQ. The CDR3 runs to 16 residues. The CDR3 here is CASSPGGGDSNQPQHF. CDR3 coding DNA: TGCGCCAGCAGCCCGGGCGGGGGAGATAGCAATCAGCCCCAGCATTTT.